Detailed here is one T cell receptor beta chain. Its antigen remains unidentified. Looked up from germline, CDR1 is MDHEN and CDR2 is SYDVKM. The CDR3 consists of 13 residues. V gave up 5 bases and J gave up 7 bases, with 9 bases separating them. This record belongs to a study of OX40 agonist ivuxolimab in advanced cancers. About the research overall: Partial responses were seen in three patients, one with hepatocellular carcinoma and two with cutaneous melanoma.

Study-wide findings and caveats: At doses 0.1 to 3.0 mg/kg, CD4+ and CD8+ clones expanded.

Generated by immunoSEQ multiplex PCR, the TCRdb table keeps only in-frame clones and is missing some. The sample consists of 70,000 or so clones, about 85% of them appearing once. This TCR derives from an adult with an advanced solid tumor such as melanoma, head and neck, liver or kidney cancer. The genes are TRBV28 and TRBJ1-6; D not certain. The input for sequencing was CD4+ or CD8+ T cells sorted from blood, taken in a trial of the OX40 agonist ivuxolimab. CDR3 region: CASSLDANSPLHF. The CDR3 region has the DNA TGTGCCAGCAGTCTGGACGCCAATTCACCCCTCCACTTT. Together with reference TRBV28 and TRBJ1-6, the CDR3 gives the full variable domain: DVKVTQSSRYLVKRTGEKVFLECVQDMDHENMFWYRQDPGLGLRLIYFSYDVKMKEKGDIPEGYSVSREKKERFSLILESASTNQTSMYLCASSLDANSPLHFGNGTRLTVT.